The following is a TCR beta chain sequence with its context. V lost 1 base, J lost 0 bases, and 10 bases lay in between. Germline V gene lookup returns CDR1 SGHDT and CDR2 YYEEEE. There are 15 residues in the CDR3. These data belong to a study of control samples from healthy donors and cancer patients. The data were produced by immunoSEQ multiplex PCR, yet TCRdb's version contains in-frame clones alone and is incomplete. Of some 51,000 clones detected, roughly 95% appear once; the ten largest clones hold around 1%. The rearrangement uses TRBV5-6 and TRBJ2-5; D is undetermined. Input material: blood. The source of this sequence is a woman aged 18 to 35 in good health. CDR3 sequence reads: CASSLPQAYQETQYF. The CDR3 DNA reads TGTGCCAGCAGCTTGCCTCAGGCGTACCAAGAGACCCAGTACTTC. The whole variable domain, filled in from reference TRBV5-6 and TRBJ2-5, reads DAGVTQSPTHLIKTRGQQVTLRCSPKSGHDTVSWYQQALGQGPQFIFQYYEEEERQRGNFPDRFSGHQFPNYSSELNVNALLLGDSALYLCASSLPQAYQETQYFGPGTRLLVL.